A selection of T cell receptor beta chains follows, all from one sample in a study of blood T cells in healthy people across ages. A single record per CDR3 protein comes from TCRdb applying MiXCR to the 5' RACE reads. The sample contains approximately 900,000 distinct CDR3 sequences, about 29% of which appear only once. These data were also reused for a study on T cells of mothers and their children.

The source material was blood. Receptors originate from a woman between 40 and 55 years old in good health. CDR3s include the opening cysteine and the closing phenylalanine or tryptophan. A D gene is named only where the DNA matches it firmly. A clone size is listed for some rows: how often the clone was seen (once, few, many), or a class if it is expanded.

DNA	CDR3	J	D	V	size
TGTGCCAGCGCCACCTCATGGTCCTACAATGAGCAGTTCTTC	CASATSWSYNEQFF	TRBJ2-1	.	TRBV28	.
TGCAGTGCCCCGGGACACGTAGCCCCGTCCTACGAGCAGTACTTC	CSAPGHVAPSYEQYF	TRBJ2-7	.	TRBV20-1	many
TGCAGTGCTAGGCCCATCGGGGGCACTGAAGCTTTCTTT	CSARPIGGTEAFF	TRBJ1-1	.	TRBV20-1	.
TGTGCCAGCAGTTTGAGGACAGGGTTTTTAGACGAGCAGTACTTC	CASSLRTGFLDEQYF	TRBJ2-7	TRBD1	TRBV28	many
TGTGCCACCGACAGTTCGTACTCCTATGGCTACACCTTC	CATDSSYSYGYTF	TRBJ1-2	.	TRBV19	few
TGTGCCTGGAGTCTTCAGATCAATGAGCAGTTCTTC	CAWSLQINEQFF	TRBJ2-1	.	TRBV30	few
TGCAGTGCTAGAAGGGGCCGGCTAGCGGGGGGAGATACGCAGTATTTT	CSARRGRLAGGDTQYF	TRBJ2-3	TRBD2	TRBV20-1	many
TGTGCCAGCAGTCCAGGACAGGGTCTCCCCAATCAGCCCCAGCATTTT	CASSPGQGLPNQPQHF	TRBJ1-5	TRBD1	TRBV27	.
TGTGCCTGGAGTGTATTTGGATCTAACTATGGCTACACCTTC	CAWSVFGSNYGYTF	TRBJ1-2	.	TRBV30	few
TGTGCCAGCAGCCAAGAGCTGAGGGCCCAAGGCTGGGAGACCCAGTACTTC	CASSQELRAQGWETQYF	TRBJ2-5	.	TRBV4-2	few
TGTGCCAGCAGCCCGTCGGGGGGTCTCGATACGCAGTATTTT	CASSPSGGLDTQYF	TRBJ2-3	TRBD2	TRBV7-2	few
TGCGGTGCTAGTTTTTCGGTTGGACGCCGGGGGGAGTTAGCTTTCTTT	CGASFSVGRRGELAFF	TRBJ1-1	.	TRBV20-1	.